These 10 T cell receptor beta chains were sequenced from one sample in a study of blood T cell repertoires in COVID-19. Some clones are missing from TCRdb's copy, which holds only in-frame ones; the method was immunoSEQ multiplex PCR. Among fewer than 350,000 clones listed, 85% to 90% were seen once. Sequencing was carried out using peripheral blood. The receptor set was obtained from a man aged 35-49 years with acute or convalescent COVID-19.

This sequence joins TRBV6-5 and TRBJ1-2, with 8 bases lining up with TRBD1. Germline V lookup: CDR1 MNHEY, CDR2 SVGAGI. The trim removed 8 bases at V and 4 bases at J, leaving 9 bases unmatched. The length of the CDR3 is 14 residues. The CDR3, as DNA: TGTGCCAGCCATGAACCAGGGGGCGCCTATGGCTACACCTTC. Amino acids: CASHEPGGAYGYTF.

The CDR3 loop reads CASSRGSYEQYF. The CDR3 DNA is TGTGCCAGCAGTAGGGGATCCTACGAGCAGTACTTC. The chain carries TRBV7-9 and TRBJ2-7; D possibly corresponds to TRBD1 (5 bases). The CDR3 spans 12 residues. Trimming left V 6 bases short and J 1 base short, with 7 bases between. The germline CDR1 and CDR2 sequences are SEHNR and FQNEAQ (reference sequence).

CDR3 bases: TGTGCCAGCAGCCCGCTCACAGGGGCGGGCTACGAGCAGTACTTC. Protein: CASSPLTGAGYEQYF. This rearrangement joins TRBV7-6 to TRBJ2-7; 7 nucleotides align to TRBD1. V gave up 5 bases and J gave up 3 bases; unmatched junction bases: 10. CDR1 and CDR2 (germline): SGHVS, FNYEAQ. CDR3 size: 15 residues. The full variable domain, with the rest looked up from reference TRBV7-6 and TRBJ2-7, is GAGVSQSPRYKVTKRGQDVALRCDPISGHVSLYWYRQALGQGPEFLTYFNYEAQQDKSGLPNDRFSAERPEGSISTLTIQRTEQRDSAMYRCASSPLTGAGYEQYFGPGTRLTVT.

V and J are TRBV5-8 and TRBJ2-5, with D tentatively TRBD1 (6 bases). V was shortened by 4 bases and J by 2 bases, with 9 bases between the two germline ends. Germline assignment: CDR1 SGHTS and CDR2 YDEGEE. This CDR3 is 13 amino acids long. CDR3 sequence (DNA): TGTGCCAGCAGCGGGGGCAGGCAAGAGACCCAGTACTTC. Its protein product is CASSGGRQETQYF.

CDR3 region: CASSLVAGNTIYF. CDR3 coding DNA: TGTGCCAGCAGCTTAGTTGCGGGAAACACCATATATTTT. The gene calls are TRBV11-2 and TRBJ1-3; D is unresolved. The CDR3 runs 13 residues. The germline V gene has CDR1 SGHAT and CDR2 FQNNGV. Trimming left V 1 base short and J 4 bases short, with 5 bases between.

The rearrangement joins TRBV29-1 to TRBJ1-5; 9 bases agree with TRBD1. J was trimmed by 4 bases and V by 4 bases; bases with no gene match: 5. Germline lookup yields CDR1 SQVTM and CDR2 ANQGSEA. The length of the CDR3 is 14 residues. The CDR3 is CSVVETGGNQPQHF. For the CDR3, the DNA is TGCAGCGTTGTCGAGACAGGGGGAAATCAGCCCCAGCATTTT.

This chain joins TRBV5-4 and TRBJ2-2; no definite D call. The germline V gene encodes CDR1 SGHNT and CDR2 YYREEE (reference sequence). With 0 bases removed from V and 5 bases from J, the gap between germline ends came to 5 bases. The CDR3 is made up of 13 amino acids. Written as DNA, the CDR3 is TGTGCCAGCAGCTTGGGAGTAACCGGGGAGCTGTTTTTT. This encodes CASSLGVTGELFF.

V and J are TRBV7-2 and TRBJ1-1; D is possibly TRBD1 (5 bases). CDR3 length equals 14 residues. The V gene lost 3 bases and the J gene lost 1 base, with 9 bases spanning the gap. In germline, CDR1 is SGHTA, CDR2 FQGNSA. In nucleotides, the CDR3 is TGTGCCAGCAGCTTTCCCGGACAGAACACTGAAGCTTTCTTT. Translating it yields CASSFPGQNTEAFF.

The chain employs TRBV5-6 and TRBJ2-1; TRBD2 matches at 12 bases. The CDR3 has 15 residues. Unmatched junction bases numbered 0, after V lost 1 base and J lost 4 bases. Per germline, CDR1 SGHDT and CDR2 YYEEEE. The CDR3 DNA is TGTGCCAGCAGCTTGACTAGCGGGGGGTACAATGAGCAGTTCTTC. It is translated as CASSLTSGGYNEQFF.

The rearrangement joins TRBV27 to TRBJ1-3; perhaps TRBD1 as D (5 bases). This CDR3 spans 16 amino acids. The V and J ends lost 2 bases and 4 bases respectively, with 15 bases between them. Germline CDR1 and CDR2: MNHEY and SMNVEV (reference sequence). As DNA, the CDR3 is TGTGCCAGCAGTTTACTGGGGCGGGGAGAAGGAAACACCATATATTTT. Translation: CASSLLGRGEGNTIYF.